This TCR beta chain was observed in a study of Ad26.COV2.S vaccination and SARS-CoV-2 variants. Study results and caveats: It was found that vaccine and placebo recipients had similar non-spike TCR breadth. Analyses of TCR breadth and depth may have underestimated total T cell responses.

As for this clone: Its specificity is unknown.

As to treatment: roughly 20 received Ad26.COV2.S at low or high dose, single or two shots; 5 received placebo; per-sample allocation not given. The investigators took samples on day 63 after the first vaccine or placebo injection. Ad26.COV2.S expressed prefusion-stabilized spike from the original Wuhan strain. Data came from immunoSEQ multiplex PCR; TCRdb stores just in-frame clones and leaves some out. The sample shows fewer than 500,000 clones, roughly 87% of them seen only once. The specimen was peripheral blood, collected in a trial of Ad26.COV2.S vaccine versus placebo. This TCR came from a person aged 18-60 years who received the Ad26.COV2.S COVID-19 vaccine or a placebo.

The CDR3 here is CASSQSSSSSYEQYF. In nucleotides, the CDR3 is TGTGCCAGCAGCCAATCCTCTTCCAGCTCCTACGAGCAGTACTTC. This rearrangement joins TRBV3-1 (or the pseudogene TRBV3-2) to TRBJ2-7; D is unresolved. The CDR3 contains 15 residues. V dropped 2 bases and J dropped 0 bases, with 11 bases sitting between them. Germline assignment: CDR1 LGHDT and CDR2 YNNKEL (reference sequence).